These 4 T cell receptor beta chains share one sample of origin, sequenced in a study of low-dose radiotherapy and immunotherapy resistance in tumors. First-strand cDNA relied on TRAV- and TRBV-specific primers spanning alpha and beta chains. Using a constant-region primer together with a V-primer adapter, TCRs were subjected to 15 to 25 PCR cycles of amplification. TCRdb itself ran the reads through MiXCR, one entry per CDR3 protein. The table shows approximately 30,000 distinct CDR3 sequences, with around 47% occurring only once. As to time point: after trial treatment. Treatment here: LDRT plus nivolumab, ipilimumab, low-dose cyclophosphamide and aspirin (RACIN trial). The sample consisted of PBMCs, taken after low-dose radiotherapy plus immunotherapy. The receptor source for this set is a male donor with gallbladder cancer.

V and J are TRBV5-1 and TRBJ2-1, with 8 bases lining up with TRBD2. J gave up 0 bases and V 2 bases, and 4 bases lay outside the gene matches. Looked up from germline, CDR1 is SGHRS and CDR2 is YFSETQ. The CDR3 loop spans 16 amino acids. The CDR3 sequence: CASSLAGVSSYNEQFF. The CDR3 nucleotides read TGCGCCAGCAGCTTAGCGGGGGTGAGCTCCTACAATGAGCAGTTCTTC. Complete variable domain (other parts from reference TRBV5-1 and TRBJ2-1): KAGVTQTPRYLIKTRGQQVTLSCSPISGHRSVSWYQQTPGQGLQFLFEYFSETQRNKGNFPGRFSGRQFSNSRSEMNVSTLELGDSALYLCASSLAGVSSYNEQFFGPGTRLTVL.

The chain couples TRBV29-1 to TRBJ2-7; a weak D match, TRBD1 (6 bases). Per the germline V gene, CDR1 is SQVTM and CDR2 is ANQGSEA. The ends were cut back, 7 bases at V and 4 bases at J, with 20 bases in the middle. This CDR3 has 14 residues. CDR3 sequence: CSGPRQVSVYEQYF. CDR3 bases: TGCAGCGGCCCTCGACAGGTCTCTGTTTACGAGCAGTACTTC.

This chain connects TRBV12-3 or TRBV12-4 to TRBJ1-2; D unresolved. Trimming took off 0 bases at V and 0 bases at J, with 8 bases between the two ends. The CDR3 has 15 amino acids. CDR3 in DNA: TGTGCCAGCAGTTTAGCGCTAGGGACTAACTATGGCTACACCTTC. It encodes CASSLALGTNYGYTF.

The J gene is TRBJ2-1, the V gene TRBV5-5, with D unclear. Germline V CDR1 and CDR2: SGHKS, YYEKEE (reference sequence). V gave up 3 bases and J gave up 2 bases, with 12 bases separating them. This CDR3 spans 15 amino acids. In DNA, the CDR3 is TGTGCCAGCAGCTCAGACATAGACCCCTACAATGAGCAGTTCTTC. Amino acid sequence: CASSSDIDPYNEQFF.